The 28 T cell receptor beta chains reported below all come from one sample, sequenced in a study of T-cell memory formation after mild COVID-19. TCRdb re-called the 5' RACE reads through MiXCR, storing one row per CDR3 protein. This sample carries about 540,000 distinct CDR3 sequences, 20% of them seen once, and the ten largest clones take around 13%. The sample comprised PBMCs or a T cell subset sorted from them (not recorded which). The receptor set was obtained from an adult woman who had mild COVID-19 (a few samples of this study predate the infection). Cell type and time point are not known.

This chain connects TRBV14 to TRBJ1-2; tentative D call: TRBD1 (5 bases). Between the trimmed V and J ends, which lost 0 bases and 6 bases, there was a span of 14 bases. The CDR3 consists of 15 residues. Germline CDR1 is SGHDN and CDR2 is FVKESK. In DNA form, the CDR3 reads TGTGCCAGCAGCCAAGATCTGGGAGGGACCCATGGCTACACCTTC. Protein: CASSQDLGGTHGYTF.

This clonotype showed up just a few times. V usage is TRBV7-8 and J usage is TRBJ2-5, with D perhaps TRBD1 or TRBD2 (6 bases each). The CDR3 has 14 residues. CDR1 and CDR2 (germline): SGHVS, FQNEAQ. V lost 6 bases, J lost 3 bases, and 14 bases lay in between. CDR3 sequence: CASSRVGGKETQYF. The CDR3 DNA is TGTGCCAGCAGTCGAGTAGGGGGGAAAGAGACCCAGTACTTC.

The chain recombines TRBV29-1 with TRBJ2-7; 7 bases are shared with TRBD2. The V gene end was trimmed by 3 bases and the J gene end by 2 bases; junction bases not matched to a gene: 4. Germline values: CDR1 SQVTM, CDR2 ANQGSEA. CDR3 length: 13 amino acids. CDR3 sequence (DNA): TGCAGCGTTGATGGCGGGAGCGCCTACGAGCAGTACTTC. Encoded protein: CSVDGGSAYEQYF.

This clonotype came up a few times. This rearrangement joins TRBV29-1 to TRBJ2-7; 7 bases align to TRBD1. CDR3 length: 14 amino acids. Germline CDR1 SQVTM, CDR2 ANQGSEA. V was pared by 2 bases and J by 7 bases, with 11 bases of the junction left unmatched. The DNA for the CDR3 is TGCAGCGTTGAATTGGACAGGCCGACTGCGGAGCAGTACTTC. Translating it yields CSVELDRPTAEQYF.

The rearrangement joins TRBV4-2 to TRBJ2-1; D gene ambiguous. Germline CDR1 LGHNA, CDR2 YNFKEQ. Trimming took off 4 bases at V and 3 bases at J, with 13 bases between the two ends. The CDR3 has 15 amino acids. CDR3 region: CASSPPYGDYNEQFF. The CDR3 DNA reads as TGTGCCAGCAGCCCCCCTTACGGAGACTACAATGAGCAGTTCTTC.

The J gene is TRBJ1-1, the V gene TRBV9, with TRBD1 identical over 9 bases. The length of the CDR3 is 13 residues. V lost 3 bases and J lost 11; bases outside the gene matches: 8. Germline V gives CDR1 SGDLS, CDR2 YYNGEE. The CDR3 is CASSAGTGWDAFF. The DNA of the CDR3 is TGTGCCAGCAGCGCCGGGACAGGGTGGGACGCTTTCTTT.

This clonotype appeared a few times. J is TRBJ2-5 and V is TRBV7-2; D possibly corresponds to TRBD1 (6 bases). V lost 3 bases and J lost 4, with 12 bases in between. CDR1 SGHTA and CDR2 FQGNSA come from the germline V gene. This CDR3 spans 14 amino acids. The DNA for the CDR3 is TGTGCCAGCAGCTTTATCACAGGGAGAGAGACCCAGTACTTC. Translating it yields CASSFITGRETQYF.

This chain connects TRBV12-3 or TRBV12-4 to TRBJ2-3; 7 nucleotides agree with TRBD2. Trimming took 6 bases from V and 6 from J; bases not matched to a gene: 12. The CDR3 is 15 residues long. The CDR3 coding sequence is TGTGCCAGCAGAACAGGAGCGGGGCCGATGGATACGCAGTATTTT. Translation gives CASRTGAGPMDTQYF.

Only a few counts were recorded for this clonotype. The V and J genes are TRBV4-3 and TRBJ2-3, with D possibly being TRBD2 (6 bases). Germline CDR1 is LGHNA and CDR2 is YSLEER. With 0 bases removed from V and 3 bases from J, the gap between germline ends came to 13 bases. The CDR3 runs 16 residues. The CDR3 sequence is CASSQDSRGRTDTQYF. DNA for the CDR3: TGCGCCAGCAGCCAAGATTCTCGGGGGAGGACAGATACGCAGTATTTT.

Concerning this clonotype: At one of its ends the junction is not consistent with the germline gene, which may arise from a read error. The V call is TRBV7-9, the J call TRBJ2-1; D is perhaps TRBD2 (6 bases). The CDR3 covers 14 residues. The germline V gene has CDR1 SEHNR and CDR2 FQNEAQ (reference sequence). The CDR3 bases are TGTGCCAGCGTCGCGAGGGACTCCGACAATGAGCAGTTCTTC. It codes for CASVARDSDNEQFF.

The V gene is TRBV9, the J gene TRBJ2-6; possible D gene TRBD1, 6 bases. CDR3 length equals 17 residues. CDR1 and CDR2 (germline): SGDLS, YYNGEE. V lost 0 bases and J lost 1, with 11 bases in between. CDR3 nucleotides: TGTGCCAGCAGCGTAGCTACAGGGCAGTCTGGGGCCAACGTCCTGACTTTC. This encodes CASSVATGQSGANVLTF.

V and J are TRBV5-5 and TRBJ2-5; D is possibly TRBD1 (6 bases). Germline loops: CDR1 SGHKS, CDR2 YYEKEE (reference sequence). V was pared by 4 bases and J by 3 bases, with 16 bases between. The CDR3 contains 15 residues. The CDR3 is CASSPADRWEETQYF. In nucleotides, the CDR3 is TGTGCCAGCAGCCCAGCAGACAGGTGGGAAGAGACCCAGTACTTC.

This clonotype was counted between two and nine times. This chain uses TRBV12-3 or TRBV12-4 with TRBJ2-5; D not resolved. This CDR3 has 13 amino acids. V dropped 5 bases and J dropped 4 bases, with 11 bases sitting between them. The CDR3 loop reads CASSTGPPETQYF. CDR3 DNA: TGTGCCAGCAGTACCGGCCCCCCAGAGACCCAGTACTTC.

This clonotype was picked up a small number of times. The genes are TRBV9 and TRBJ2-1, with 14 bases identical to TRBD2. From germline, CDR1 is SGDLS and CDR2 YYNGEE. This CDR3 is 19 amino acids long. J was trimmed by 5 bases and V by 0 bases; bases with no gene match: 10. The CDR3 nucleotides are TGTGCCAGCAGCGTAGCTGAGGGACTAGCGGGAGATGGAGACAATGAGCAGTTCTTC. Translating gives CASSVAEGLAGDGDNEQFF.

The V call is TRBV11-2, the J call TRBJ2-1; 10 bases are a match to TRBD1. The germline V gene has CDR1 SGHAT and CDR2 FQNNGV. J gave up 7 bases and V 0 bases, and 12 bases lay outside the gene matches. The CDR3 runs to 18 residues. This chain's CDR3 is CASSLEITTGGFRNEQFF. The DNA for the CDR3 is TGTGCCAGCAGCTTAGAAATAACGACAGGGGGCTTCAGGAATGAGCAGTTCTTC.

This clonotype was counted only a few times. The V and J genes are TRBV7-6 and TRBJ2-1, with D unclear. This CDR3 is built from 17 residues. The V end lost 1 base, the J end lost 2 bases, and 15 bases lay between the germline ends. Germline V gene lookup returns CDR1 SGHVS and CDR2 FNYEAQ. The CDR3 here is CASSLVPSSGTYNEQFF. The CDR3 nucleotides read TGTGCCAGCAGCTTAGTCCCCTCCTCGGGTACCTACAATGAGCAGTTCTTC.

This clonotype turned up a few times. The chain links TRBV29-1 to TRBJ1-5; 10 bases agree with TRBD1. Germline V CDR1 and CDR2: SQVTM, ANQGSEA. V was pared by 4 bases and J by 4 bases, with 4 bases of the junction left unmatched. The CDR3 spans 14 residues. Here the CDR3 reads CSVAGTGVNQPQHF. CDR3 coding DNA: TGCAGCGTTGCCGGGACAGGGGTTAATCAGCCCCAGCATTTT.

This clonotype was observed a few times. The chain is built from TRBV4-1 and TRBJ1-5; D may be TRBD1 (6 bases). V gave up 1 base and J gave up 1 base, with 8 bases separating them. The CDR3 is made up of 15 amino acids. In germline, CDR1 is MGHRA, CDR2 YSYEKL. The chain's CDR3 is CASSQGQGSNQPQHF. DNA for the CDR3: TGCGCCAGCAGCCAAGGTCAGGGGAGCAATCAGCCCCAGCATTTT.

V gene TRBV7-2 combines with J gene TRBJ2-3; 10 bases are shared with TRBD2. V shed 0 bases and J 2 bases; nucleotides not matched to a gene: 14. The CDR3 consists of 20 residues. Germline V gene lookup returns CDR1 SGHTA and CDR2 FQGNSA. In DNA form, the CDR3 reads TGTGCCAGCAGCTTAGCAAGCAGGGGGCTACTAGCGGGGCTCACAGATACGCAGTATTTT. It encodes CASSLASRGLLAGLTDTQYF.

CDR3 in DNA: TGTGCCATTCGAGGAACCGGGGAGCTGTTTTTT. Protein: CAIRGTGELFF. The chain has TRBV10-3 and TRBJ2-2; D remains unclear. The V gene lost 9 bases and the J gene lost 5 bases, with 7 bases spanning the gap. Germline CDR1 reads ENHRY; CDR2 reads SYGVKD. The CDR3 sequence is 11 residues long.

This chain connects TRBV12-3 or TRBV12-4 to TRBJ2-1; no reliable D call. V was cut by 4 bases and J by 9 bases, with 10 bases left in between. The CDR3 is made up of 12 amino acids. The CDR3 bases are TGTGCCAGCAGTTACCCACCGGGTGAGCAGTTCTTC. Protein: CASSYPPGEQFF.

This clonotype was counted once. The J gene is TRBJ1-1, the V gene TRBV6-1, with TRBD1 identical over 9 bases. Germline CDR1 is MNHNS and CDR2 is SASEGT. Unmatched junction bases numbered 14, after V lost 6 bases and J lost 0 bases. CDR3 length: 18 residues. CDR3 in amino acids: CASSLRGTGIKMNTEAFF. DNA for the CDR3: TGTGCCAGCAGCCTTCGCGGGACAGGGATTAAAATGAACACTGAAGCTTTCTTT.

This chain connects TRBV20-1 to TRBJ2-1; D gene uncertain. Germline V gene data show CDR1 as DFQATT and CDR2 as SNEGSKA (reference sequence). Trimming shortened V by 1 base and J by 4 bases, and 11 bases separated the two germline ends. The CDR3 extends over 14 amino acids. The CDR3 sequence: CSARGQSEYNEQFF. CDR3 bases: TGCAGTGCTAGAGGCCAGAGCGAATACAATGAGCAGTTCTTC.

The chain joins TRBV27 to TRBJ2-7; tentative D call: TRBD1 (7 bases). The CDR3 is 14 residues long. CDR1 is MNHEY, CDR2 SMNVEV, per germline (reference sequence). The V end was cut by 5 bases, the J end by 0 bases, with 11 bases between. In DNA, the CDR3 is TGTGCCAGCAGTAGGCGGGACAGCTCCTACGAGCAGTACTTC. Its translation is CASSRRDSSYEQYF.

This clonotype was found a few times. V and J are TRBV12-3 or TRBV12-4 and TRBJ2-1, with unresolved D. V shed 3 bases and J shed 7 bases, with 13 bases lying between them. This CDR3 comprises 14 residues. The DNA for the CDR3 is TGTGCCAGCAGTTTGGCCCAACCCGAGAATGAGCAGTTCTTC. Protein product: CASSLAQPENEQFF.

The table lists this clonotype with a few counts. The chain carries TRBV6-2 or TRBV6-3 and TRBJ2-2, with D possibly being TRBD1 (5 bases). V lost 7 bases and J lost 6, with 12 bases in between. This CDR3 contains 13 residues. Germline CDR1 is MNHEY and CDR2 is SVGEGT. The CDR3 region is CASTSQVAGELFF. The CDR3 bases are TGTGCCAGCACTTCACAGGTGGCCGGGGAGCTGTTTTTT.

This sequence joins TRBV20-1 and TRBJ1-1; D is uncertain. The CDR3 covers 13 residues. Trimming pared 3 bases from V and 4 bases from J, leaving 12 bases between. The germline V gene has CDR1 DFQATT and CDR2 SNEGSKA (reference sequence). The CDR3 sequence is CSASWGKGTEAFF. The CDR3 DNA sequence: TGCAGTGCTAGTTGGGGAAAGGGCACTGAAGCTTTCTTT.

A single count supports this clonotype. The CDR3 loop reads CASSEEVGHEQYF. DNA of the CDR3: TGTGCCAGCAGTGAAGAGGTCGGGCACGAGCAGTACTTC. This chain links TRBV2 with TRBJ2-7; D not resolved. V was cut by 1 base and J by 5 bases, with 9 bases left in between. The CDR3 is made up of 13 amino acids. Germline CDR1 SNHLY, CDR2 FYNNEI.